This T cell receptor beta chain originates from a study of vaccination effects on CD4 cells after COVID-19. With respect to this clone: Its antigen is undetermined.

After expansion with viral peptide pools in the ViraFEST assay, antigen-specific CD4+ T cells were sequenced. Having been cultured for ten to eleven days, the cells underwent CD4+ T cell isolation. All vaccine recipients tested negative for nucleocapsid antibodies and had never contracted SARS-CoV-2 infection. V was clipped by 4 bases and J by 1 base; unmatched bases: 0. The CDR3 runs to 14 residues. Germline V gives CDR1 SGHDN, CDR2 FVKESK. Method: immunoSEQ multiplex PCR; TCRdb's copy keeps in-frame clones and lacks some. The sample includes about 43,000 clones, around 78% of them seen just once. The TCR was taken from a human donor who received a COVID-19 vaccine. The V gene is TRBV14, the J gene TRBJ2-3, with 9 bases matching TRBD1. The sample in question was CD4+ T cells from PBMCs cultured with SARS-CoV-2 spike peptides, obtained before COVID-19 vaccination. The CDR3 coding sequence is TGTGCCAGCAGCCGGACAGGGGGCACAGATACGCAGTATTTT. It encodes CASSRTGGTDTQYF.